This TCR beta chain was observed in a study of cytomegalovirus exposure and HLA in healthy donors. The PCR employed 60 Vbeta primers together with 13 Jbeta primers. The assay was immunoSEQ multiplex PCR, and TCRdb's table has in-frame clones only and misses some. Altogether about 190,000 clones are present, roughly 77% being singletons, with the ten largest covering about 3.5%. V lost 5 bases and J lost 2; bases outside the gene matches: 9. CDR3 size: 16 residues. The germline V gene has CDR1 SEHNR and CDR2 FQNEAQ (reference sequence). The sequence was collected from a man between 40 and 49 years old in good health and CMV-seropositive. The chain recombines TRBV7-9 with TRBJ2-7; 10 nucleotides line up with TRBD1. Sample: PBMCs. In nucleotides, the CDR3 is TGTGCCAGCAGCCGCGCCGGGACAGGGGACACCTACGAGCAGTACTTC. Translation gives CASSRAGTGDTYEQYF.